This entry lists 12 T cell receptor beta chains sequenced from one sample in a study of beta chain features in type 1 diabetes. Study-level points and caveats: TCRB CDR3s were moderately but significantly shorter in Type 1 diabetes patients in all four CD4+ subsets.

These TCRs are of unknown antigen specificity. Reverse transcribing all isolated RNA meant expressed TCRB transcripts were sequenced. The data were produced by immunoSEQ multiplex PCR, yet TCRdb's version contains in-frame clones alone and is incomplete. The data hold a few hundred thousand clones, with approximately 13% observed a single time. Sequenced sample: naive CD4+ T cells from blood. These receptors were collected from a woman aged 18 to 35 with type 1 diabetes.

The chain is built from TRBV4-1 and TRBJ2-7; possibly TRBD1 for D (5 bases). Germline CDR1 and CDR2: MGHRA and YSYEKL. This CDR3 comprises 14 residues. V lost 1 base to trimming and J lost 2 bases, with 9 bases between them. CDR3 in amino acids: CASSQATVPYEQYF. DNA for the CDR3: TGCGCCAGCAGCCAAGCGACAGTACCCTACGAGCAGTACTTC.

This clone was counted between two and nine times. This chain connects TRBV7-3 to TRBJ2-5; 12 bases line up with TRBD2. V lost 6 bases, J lost 5 bases, and 4 bases stayed unmatched. Germline V lookup: CDR1 SGHTA, CDR2 FQGTGA. The CDR3 is 14 amino acids. The CDR3 DNA reads TGTGCCAGCAGTCAGACTAGCGGGAGTGAGACCCAGTACTTC. Amino acid sequence: CASSQTSGSETQYF.

The chain combines TRBV15 with TRBJ2-1; TRBD2 agrees at 10 bases. Per germline, CDR1 LNHNV and CDR2 YYDKDF (reference sequence). The CDR3 length is 18 residues. The junction had 8 bases not matched to a gene; V was cut back by 0 bases and J by 3 bases. The CDR3 loop reads CATSRDRPSGSIYNEQFF. Written as DNA, the CDR3 is TGTGCCACCAGCAGAGATCGGCCTAGCGGGAGTATCTACAATGAGCAGTTCTTC. Full variable domain (remainder filled in from reference TRBV15 and TRBJ2-1): DAMVIQNPRYQVTQFGKPVTLSCSQTLNHNVMYWYQQKSSQAPKLLFHYYDKDFNNEADTPDNFQSRRPNTSFCFLDIRSPGLGDTAMYLCATSRDRPSGSIYNEQFFGPGTRLTVL.

This clone was recorded a few times. This chain connects TRBV7-9 to TRBJ2-1; D may be TRBD2 (5 bases). The CDR3 has 15 amino acids. V lost 3 bases and J lost 3, with 12 bases in between. Looked up from germline, CDR1 is SEHNR and CDR2 is FQNEAQ (reference sequence). The CDR3 sequence is CASSFPGGHYNEQFF. CDR3 nucleotide sequence: TGTGCCAGCAGCTTCCCCGGCGGGCACTACAATGAGCAGTTCTTC. Combining the CDR3 with reference TRBV7-9 and TRBJ2-1 gives the whole variable domain DTGVSQNPRHKITKRGQNVTFRCDPISEHNRLYWYRQTLGQGPEFLTYFQNEAQLEKSRLLSDRFSAERPKGSFSTLEIQRTEQGDSAMYLCASSFPGGHYNEQFFGPGTRLTVL.

The chain is built from TRBV30 and TRBJ1-5; D unclear. CDR1 GTSNPN and CDR2 SVGIG come from the germline V gene (reference sequence). The CDR3 is 13 amino acids. Trimming took off 2 bases at V and 7 bases at J, with 12 bases between the two ends. This CDR3 reads CAWSTGEGQPQHF. The CDR3 DNA reads as TGTGCCTGGAGTACCGGGGAAGGACAGCCCCAGCATTTT.

This clone was seen a handful of times. This chain joins TRBV2 and TRBJ2-3; TRBD1 aligns across 11 bases. V trimming: 6 bases; J trimming: 5 bases; junction bases outside the gene matches: 7. The CDR3 is 15 amino acids. Germline CDR1 SNHLY, CDR2 FYNNEI. The CDR3 reads CASRWDRGRVDTQYF. CDR3 nucleotides: TGTGCCAGCAGATGGGACAGGGGGAGGGTAGATACGCAGTATTTT.

The chain combines TRBV14 with TRBJ1-2; D gene unclear. V was trimmed by 6 bases and J by 8 bases, leaving 16 bases between them. In germline, CDR1 is SGHDN, CDR2 FVKESK. The CDR3 covers 13 residues. The CDR3 protein is CASSQRPRGGYTF. As DNA, the CDR3 is TGTGCCAGCAGTCAACGACCGAGAGGGGGCTACACCTTC.

The rearrangement uses TRBV11-2 and TRBJ2-3, with TRBD2 identical over 8 bases. The V and J ends lost 4 bases and 5 bases, in that order; junction bases with no gene match: 11. This CDR3 is 16 amino acids long. The germline V gene encodes CDR1 SGHAT and CDR2 FQNNGV. The DNA for the CDR3 is TGTGCCAGCAGCTCTATAGCGGGAAGGTTTGGAGATACGCAGTATTTT. It specifies CASSSIAGRFGDTQYF. Complete variable domain (other parts from reference TRBV11-2 and TRBJ2-3): EAGVAQSPRYKIIEKRQSVAFWCNPISGHATLYWYQQILGQGPKLLIQFQNNGVVDDSQLPKDRFSAERLKGVDSTLKIQPAKLEDSAVYLCASSSIAGRFGDTQYFGPGTRLTVL.

The gene calls are TRBV11-2 and TRBJ1-4, with a weak D call TRBD1 (5 bases). Germline lookup yields CDR1 SGHAT and CDR2 FQNNGV. The germline V and J ends were trimmed by 1 base and 8 bases, with 11 bases remaining between them. The CDR3 covers 14 residues. This chain's CDR3 is CASSLGQGEEKLFF. CDR3 DNA: TGTGCCAGCAGCTTAGGGCAGGGCGAGGAAAAACTGTTTTTT.

This clone was counted only a few times. The chain uses TRBV7-9 and TRBJ2-1; 13 nucleotides line up with TRBD2. Germline V CDR1 and CDR2: SEHNR, FQNEAQ (reference sequence). The CDR3 extends over 17 amino acids. The V and J ends lost 5 bases and 0 bases, in that order; junction bases with no gene match: 4. The CDR3 loop reads CASSMTSGRPSYNEQFF. The CDR3 DNA follows: TGTGCCAGCAGCATGACTAGCGGGAGGCCCTCCTACAATGAGCAGTTCTTC. Supplemented by reference TRBV7-9 and TRBJ2-1, the full variable domain reads DTGVSQNPRHKITKRGQNVTFRCDPISEHNRLYWYRQTLGQGPEFLTYFQNEAQLEKSRLLSDRFSAERPKGSFSTLEIQRTEQGDSAMYLCASSMTSGRPSYNEQFFGPGTRLTVL.

This clone was observed a single time. The rearrangement links TRBV7-9 to TRBJ1-2; TRBD1 agrees at 11 bases. J lost 8 bases, V lost 5 bases, and 7 bases had no gene match. The CDR3 loop spans 14 amino acids. From germline, CDR1 is SEHNR and CDR2 FQNEAQ (reference sequence). This CDR3 is CASSLGTGGRGYTF. The DNA for the CDR3 is TGTGCCAGCAGCCTAGGGACAGGGGGACGGGGCTACACCTTC.

The chain carries TRBV7-8 and TRBJ2-3; weak D call: TRBD2 (6 bases). Germline V gives CDR1 SGHVS, CDR2 FQNEAQ. This CDR3 region has 14 residues. Trimming pared 11 bases from V and 2 bases from J, leaving 17 bases between. CDR3 protein: CADRYGGDTDTQYF. In DNA form, the CDR3 reads TGTGCCGACCGCTACGGAGGGGACACAGATACGCAGTATTTT. Combining the CDR3 with reference TRBV7-8 and TRBJ2-3 gives the whole variable domain GAGVSQSPRYKVAKRGQDVALRCDPISGHVSLFWYQQALGQGPEFLTYFQNEAQLDKSGLPSDRFFAERPEGSVSTLKIQRTQQEDSAVYLCADRYGGDTDTQYFGPGTRLTVL.